What follows is one T cell receptor (beta chain) and its context. Its target antigen remains unknown. No base-level quality is on record; no much larger clone is a single base apart. The data originate from a study of T cell changes during pregnancy in multiple sclerosis (dated by TCRdb to the late 2010s). Regarding the research as a whole: In women with multiple sclerosis, the researchers looked at how the T cell repertoire shifted as pregnancy progressed.

The protocol used for the library was the immunoSEQ multiplex PCR assay. In its TCRdb copy, this immuneACCESS table keeps in-frame sequences only and misses some clones. Where compared with another copy, unresolved V genes explain less than half of these, and the others have no known cause. Counted in this sample were about 44,000 clones; 95% to 97% of them appeared once. In total, the top ten clones hold 0.85% to 1% of the sample. The TCR originated in a female donor with multiple sclerosis, enrolled in a pregnancy study. Sequenced here: peripheral blood, sampled in the second trimester of pregnancy.

The CDR3 region: CSGEHQETQYF. Here is the DNA: TGCAGTGGAGAACACCAAGAGACCCAGTACTTC. The rearrangement joined TRBV20-1 to TRBJ2-5; the D gene is not confidently resolved. CDR1 is given as DFQATT and CDR2 as SNEGSKA, both from the germline V gene (reference sequence). At the junction V is shortened by 7 bases and J by 0 bases, with 6 bases in between. The CDR3 covers 11 residues, taking in both the cysteine and the phenylalanine. Only the CDR3 DNA is retained, 33 bases long and in frame from the first base.